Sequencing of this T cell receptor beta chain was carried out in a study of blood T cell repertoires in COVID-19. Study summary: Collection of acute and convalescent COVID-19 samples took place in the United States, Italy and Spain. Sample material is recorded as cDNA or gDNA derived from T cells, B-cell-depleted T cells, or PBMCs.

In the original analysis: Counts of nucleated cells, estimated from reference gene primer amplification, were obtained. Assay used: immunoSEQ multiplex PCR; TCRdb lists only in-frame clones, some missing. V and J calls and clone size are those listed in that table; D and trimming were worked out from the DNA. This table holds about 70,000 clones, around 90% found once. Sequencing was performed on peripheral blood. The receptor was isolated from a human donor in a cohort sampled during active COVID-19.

This CDR3 reads CASSLESGNLLNEQFF. CDR3 in DNA: TGCGCCAGCAGCTTGGAAAGCGGGAATCTTTTGAATGAGCAGTTCTTC. The chain combines TRBV5-1 with TRBJ2-1, with 7 nucleotides matching TRBD2. With V trimmed by 0 bases and J by 7 bases, 10 bases remained unmatched. The germline gives CDR1 SGHRS, CDR2 YFSETQ. The CDR3 runs 16 residues.